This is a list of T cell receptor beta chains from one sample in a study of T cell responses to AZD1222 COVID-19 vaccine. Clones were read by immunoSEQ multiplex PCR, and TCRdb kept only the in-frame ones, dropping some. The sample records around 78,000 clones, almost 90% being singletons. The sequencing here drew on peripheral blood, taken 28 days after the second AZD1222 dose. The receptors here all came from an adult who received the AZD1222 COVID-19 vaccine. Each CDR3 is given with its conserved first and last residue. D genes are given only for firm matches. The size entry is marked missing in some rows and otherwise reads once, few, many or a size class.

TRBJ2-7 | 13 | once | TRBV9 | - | TGTGCCAGCAGCGTAGGCTCCCGCTACGAGCAGTACTTC | CASSVGSRYEQYF
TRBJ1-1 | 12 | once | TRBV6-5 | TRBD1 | TGTGCCAGCAGTCCAGAAACAGGGGGAGCTTTCTTT | CASSPETGGAFF
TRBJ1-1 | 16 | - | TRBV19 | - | TGTGCCAGTAGTATGACTCGCGCGGATAAGAACACTGAAGCTTTCTTT | CASSMTRADKNTEAFF
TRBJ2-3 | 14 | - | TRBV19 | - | TGTGCCAGTAGATCCGCGGGCAACACAGATACGCAGTATTTT | CASRSAGNTDTQYF
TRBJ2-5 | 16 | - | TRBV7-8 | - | TGTGCCAGCAGCCCCGTCCGGGTCCGGGCTCAAGAGACCCAGTACTTC | CASSPVRVRAQETQYF
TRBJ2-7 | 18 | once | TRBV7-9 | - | TGTGCCAGCAGCTTATTTGCTTCTGCCCGTTACCATTCCTACGAGCAGTACTTC | CASSLFASARYHSYEQYF
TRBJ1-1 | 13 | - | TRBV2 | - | TGTGCCAGCAGTTCAGACAGGAACACTGAAGCTTTCTTT | CASSSDRNTEAFF
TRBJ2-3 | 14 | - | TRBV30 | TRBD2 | TGTGCCTGGAGTGTTAGCGGGGGGCGGGATACGCAGTATTTT | CAWSVSGGRDTQYF
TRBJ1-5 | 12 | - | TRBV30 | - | TGTGCCTGGAATGATCGATATCAGCCCCAGCATTTT | CAWNDRYQPQHF
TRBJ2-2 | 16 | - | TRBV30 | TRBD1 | TGTGCCTGGAGTGTAGGATACAGGGGGCGGAGCGGGGAGCTGTTTTTT | CAWSVGYRGRSGELFF
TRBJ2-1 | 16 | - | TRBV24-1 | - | TGTGCCACCAGTGATTTCGCAGGGGTGGACCCCAATGAGCAGTTCTTC | CATSDFAGVDPNEQFF
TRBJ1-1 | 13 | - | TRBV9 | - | TGTGCCAGCAGCCCCGGTAAGGGAAATGAAGCTTTCTTT | CASSPGKGNEAFF
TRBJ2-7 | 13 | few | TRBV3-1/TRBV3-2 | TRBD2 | TGTGCCAGCAGCCAAGGCGGGAGGGACGAGCAGTACTTC | CASSQGGRDEQYF
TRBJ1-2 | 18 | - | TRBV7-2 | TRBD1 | TGTGCCAGCAGCTTTCAGGTAGCAACAGGGGCCATTAACTATGGCTACACCTTC | CASSFQVATGAINYGYTF
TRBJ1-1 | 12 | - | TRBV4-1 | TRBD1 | TGCGCCAGCAGCAAAACAGGGGTATTGGCTTTCTTT | CASSKTGVLAFF